The rows below give T cell receptor beta chains drawn from one sample of a study of cytomegalovirus exposure and HLA in healthy donors. Method: immunoSEQ multiplex PCR; TCRdb's copy keeps in-frame clones and lacks some. This repertoire shows 200,000 to 250,000 clones, roughly 80% found once; its top ten account for less than 7%. The sequencing input was PBMCs. The origin of the receptors is a woman aged 18-35 years in good health and CMV-seronegative. Each CDR3 is given with its conserved first and last residue. Each record gives: V gene, J gene, CDR3 protein.

TRBV27,TRBJ2-7,CASSLSGGDLSYEQYF
TRBV7-3,TRBJ2-1,CASSTRSANYNEQFF
TRBV7-9,TRBJ2-7,CASETNYEQYF
TRBV9,TRBJ2-1,CASSGDWDRSYNEQFF
TRBV2,TRBJ2-1,CASKTGGNEQFF
TRBV11-1,TRBJ1-1,CASSHPRGNTEAFF
TRBV5-4,TRBJ2-1,CASTSGGAGNNEQFF
TRBV6-1,TRBJ1-1,CASITRAGAREAFF
TRBV6-1,TRBJ2-5,CASSAQPLSGQETQYF
TRBV2,TRBJ2-7,CASGLSSYEQYF
TRBV11-2,TRBJ2-7,CASSLAPDRGLYEQYF
TRBV2,TRBJ1-5,CASRSDSNQPQHF